Presented here are 5 T cell receptor beta chains from one specimen sequenced in a study of liver allograft versus peripheral blood T cells. About the research overall: Comparisons were made between T cell receptor repertoires found in transplanted livers and those circulating in recipients' peripheral blood.

TCRdb re-derived calls from the reads in MiXCR, one entry per CDR3 protein. The data show approximately 13,000 distinct CDR3 sequences, over 25% seen once. The source is a human patient who had a liver transplant. Certain T cells may be donor cells from the graft.

As regards this clonotype: A much larger clonotype is one base distant, so this may be a read error. J is TRBJ2-7 and V is TRBV18; D may correspond to TRBD1 or TRBD2 (9 bases each). The DNA end lines up better with TRBJ2-1; the J call may be wrong. This CDR3 spans 14 amino acids. Germline CDR1 KGHSH, CDR2 LQKENI. This CDR3 reads CASSLAGQGDEQFF. The CDR3 DNA reads as TGTGCCAGCTCCCTAGCGGGACAGGGCGATGAGCAGTTCTTC.

This clonotype is medium-sized. The chain combines TRBV6-1 with TRBJ2-1; D is perhaps TRBD2 (6 bases). Germline V lookup: CDR1 MNHNS, CDR2 SASEGT. V lost 5 bases to trimming and J lost 3 bases, with 11 bases between them. The CDR3 extends over 14 amino acids. In nucleotides, the CDR3 is TGTGCCAGCAGTAGGACTAATGACTACAATGAGCAGTTCTTC. It specifies CASSRTNDYNEQFF.

This clonotype was seen many times. The chain joins TRBV5-4 to TRBJ2-7, with 10 bases matching TRBD1. Germline CDR1 SGHNT, CDR2 YYREEE (reference sequence). The CDR3 extends over 15 amino acids. Losses at the gene ends were 0 bases for V and 5 bases for J; bases not matched to a gene: 5. The chain's CDR3 is CASSLEGTGVHEQYF. The CDR3 nucleotides read TGTGCCAGCAGCTTGGAGGGGACAGGGGTCCACGAGCAGTACTTC.

A few counts support this clonotype. CDR3 sequence: CASSLNTGSNQPQHF. In nucleotides, the CDR3 is TGTGCCAGCAGTTTAAACACAGGCAGCAATCAGCCCCAGCATTTT. This sequence joins TRBV27 and TRBJ1-5; tentatively, D is TRBD1 (5 bases). This CDR3 comprises 15 residues. Germline CDR1 is MNHEY and CDR2 is SMNVEV (reference sequence). Trimming left V 2 bases short and J 1 base short, with 9 bases between.

This CDR3 is CASSLPTGPGDNEKLFF. CDR3 nucleotide sequence: TGTGCCAGCAGTTTACCTACAGGGCCGGGGGATAATGAAAAACTGTTTTTT. This chain links TRBV12-3 or TRBV12-4 with TRBJ1-4; D is perhaps TRBD1 (6 bases). CDR3 length equals 17 residues. Trimming shortened V by 2 bases and J by 4 bases, and 17 bases separated the two germline ends.